The 8 T cell receptor beta chains reported below all come from one sample, sequenced in a study of blood T cell repertoires in COVID-19. TCRdb's table, derived via immunoSEQ multiplex PCR, lists solely in-frame clones and lacks some. This sample has 100,000 or so clones, with approximately 84% found just once. The sequencing input was peripheral blood. These receptors came from a woman aged 55 to 70 with acute or convalescent COVID-19.

The chain combines TRBV4-2 with TRBJ2-1; TRBD2 is a possible D gene (6 bases). Germline CDR1 and CDR2: LGHNA and YNFKEQ. The length of the CDR3 is 16 residues. Trimming took off 4 bases at V and 6 bases at J, with 19 bases between the two ends. The chain's CDR3 is CASSPLLGGMFNEQFF. For the CDR3, the DNA is TGTGCCAGCAGCCCACTACTAGGAGGGATGTTCAATGAGCAGTTCTTC.

This clone was seen once. The V and J genes are TRBV7-3 and TRBJ2-7; D is perhaps TRBD2 (6 bases). V was cut by 7 bases and J by 1 base, with 20 bases left in between. From germline, CDR1 is SGHTA and CDR2 FQGTGA. The CDR3 runs to 16 residues. This chain's CDR3 is CASIKTRGPGSYEQYF. CDR3 in DNA: TGTGCCAGCATCAAAACGCGGGGTCCTGGATCCTACGAGCAGTACTTC.

The chain links TRBV2 to TRBJ1-2; possibly TRBD1 for D (5 bases). The length of the CDR3 is 11 residues. Between the trimmed V and J ends, which lost 1 base and 14 bases, there was a span of 11 bases. CDR1 is SNHLY and CDR2 is FYNNEI in the germline V gene. The CDR3 region has the DNA TGTGCCAGCAGTGAAGTAGGGGCAATGACCTTC. Its translation: CASSEVGAMTF.

The V gene is TRBV30, the J gene TRBJ1-1; D not resolved. The germline gives CDR1 GTSNPN, CDR2 SVGIG (reference sequence). Trimming cost V 3 bases and J 8 bases, with 10 bases left between them. The CDR3 runs to 11 residues. CDR3 nucleotides: TGTGCCTGGAGCGACACCTACGAAGCTTTCTTT. The encoded protein is CAWSDTYEAFF.

This clone was picked up a small number of times. This chain joins TRBV5-1 and TRBJ1-5; the D gene is possibly TRBD1 (6 bases). Trimming removed 2 bases from V and 2 bases from J, with 11 bases in between. This CDR3 is 15 amino acids long. Per the germline V gene, CDR1 is SGHRS and CDR2 is YFSETQ. This CDR3 is CASSFGAGGNQPQHF. CDR3 DNA: TGCGCCAGCAGCTTCGGGGCAGGGGGCAATCAGCCCCAGCATTTT.

This chain connects TRBV2 to TRBJ2-7; maybe TRBD1 (5 bases). The CDR3 consists of 15 residues. CDR1 SNHLY and CDR2 FYNNEI come from the germline V gene. The V end was cut by 6 bases, the J end by 2 bases, with 17 bases between. CDR3 DNA: TGTGCCAGCAGGTTCCGACAGATCCGAACCTACGAGCAGTACTTC. Translated: CASRFRQIRTYEQYF.

The chain employs TRBV6-5 and TRBJ1-1, with 7 bases lining up with TRBD1. Germline CDR1 is MNHEY and CDR2 is SVGAGI. V was pared by 2 bases and J by 0 bases, with 6 bases of the junction left unmatched. The CDR3 covers 16 residues. CDR3 protein: CASSYVPTGMNTEAFF. The DNA of the CDR3 is TGTGCCAGCAGTTACGTACCGACAGGGATGAACACTGAAGCTTTCTTT.

This clone was recorded only once. The junction shows a germline mismatch at one end, possibly a read error. This chain connects TRBV6-5 to TRBJ1-2; D is possibly TRBD1 (6 bases). Germline V gives CDR1 MNHEY, CDR2 SVGAGI. This CDR3 has 14 residues. The CDR3 region is CASSRGGLDYGCTF. CDR3 in DNA: TGTGCCAGCAGCCGGGGGGGGCTCGACTATGGCTGCACCTTC.